This record covers a single T cell receptor (beta chain). The J segment lost 6 bases and the V segment lost 4 bases, leaving 7 bases of the junction unmatched. CDR3 length: 15 amino acids. Germline lookup yields CDR1 SGHRS and CDR2 YFSETQ. Authors' methods: Cell counts per sample came from amplifying reference gene primers. TCRdb keeps only in-frame clones here, not all; method: immunoSEQ multiplex PCR. That table is the source of V, J and clone size, and D and trimming were worked out from the DNA. The sample holds around 40,000 clones, about 89% seen once. The data stem from a study of blood T cell repertoires in COVID-19. About the study: Samples of COVID-19 (acute and convalescent) were obtained from the United States, Italy and Spain. PBMCs, B-cell-depleted T cells, or T cells were the source of the cDNA or gDNA that made up the material.

Material: peripheral blood. The TCR was taken from a man aged 50 to 60 with active or convalescent COVID-19. The gene calls are TRBV5-1 and TRBJ2-2; 9 bases map to TRBD1. CDR3 DNA sequence: TGCGCCAGCAGCCCCCGGACAGGGGAGGCCGGGGAGCTGTTTTTT. It encodes CASSPRTGEAGELFF.